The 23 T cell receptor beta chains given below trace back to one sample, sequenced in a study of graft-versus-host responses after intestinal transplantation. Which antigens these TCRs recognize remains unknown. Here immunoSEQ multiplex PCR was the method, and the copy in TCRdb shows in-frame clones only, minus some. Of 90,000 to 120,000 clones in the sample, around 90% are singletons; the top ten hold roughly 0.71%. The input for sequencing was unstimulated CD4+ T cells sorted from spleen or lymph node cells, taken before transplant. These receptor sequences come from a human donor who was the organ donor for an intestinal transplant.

This CDR3 reads CASSLGQGATYRNTIYF. For the CDR3, the DNA is TGTGCCAGCAGCTTGGGTCAGGGGGCGACTTATCGAAACACCATATATTTT. The chain recombines TRBV5-6 with TRBJ1-3, with 8 bases lining up with TRBD1. Trimming removed 0 bases from V and 5 bases from J; junction bases left unmatched: 10. Looked up from germline, CDR1 is SGHDT and CDR2 is YYEEEE. This CDR3 is 17 amino acids long.

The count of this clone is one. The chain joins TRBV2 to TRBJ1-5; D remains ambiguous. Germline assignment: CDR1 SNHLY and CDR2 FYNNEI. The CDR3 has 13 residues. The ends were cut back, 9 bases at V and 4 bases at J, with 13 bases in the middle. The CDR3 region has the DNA TGTGCCAGTAAAAGAGGCAGAAATCAGCCCCAGCATTTT. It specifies CASKRGRNQPQHF.

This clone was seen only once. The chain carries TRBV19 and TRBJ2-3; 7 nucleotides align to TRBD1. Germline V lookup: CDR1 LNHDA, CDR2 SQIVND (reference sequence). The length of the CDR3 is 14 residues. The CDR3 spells CATTTDRVGGTQYF. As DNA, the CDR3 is TGTGCTACTACCACCGACAGGGTAGGGGGTACGCAGTATTTT.

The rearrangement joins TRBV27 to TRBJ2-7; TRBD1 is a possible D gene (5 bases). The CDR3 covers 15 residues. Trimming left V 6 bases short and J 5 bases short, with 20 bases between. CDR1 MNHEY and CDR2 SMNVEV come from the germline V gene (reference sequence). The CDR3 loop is CASRRRGAVWDEQYF. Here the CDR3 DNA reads TGTGCCAGCAGGCGCCGTGGGGCCGTTTGGGACGAGCAGTACTTC.

The CDR3: CASTVGLAKNIQYF. The CDR3 DNA follows: TGTGCCAGTACCGTGGGACTAGCCAAAAACATTCAGTACTTC. The V call is TRBV19, the J call TRBJ2-4; D is perhaps TRBD2 (6 bases). The CDR3 is 14 amino acids. Trimming took off 7 bases at V and 0 bases at J, with 10 bases between the two ends. CDR1 and CDR2 (germline): LNHDA, SQIVND (reference sequence).

The CDR3 protein is CASSYYTDTQYF. The DNA of the CDR3 is TGTGCCAGCAGCTATTACACAGATACGCAGTATTTT. The chain links TRBV7-3 to TRBJ2-3; D gene unclear. Germline loops: CDR1 SGHTA, CDR2 FQGTGA. CDR3 size: 12 residues. V dropped 4 bases and J dropped 2 bases, with 4 bases sitting between them.

CDR3 sequence (DNA): TGTGCCACCTGCCGACAGGGGGGAGAGACCCAGTACTTC. It is translated as CATCRQGGETQYF. The V call is TRBV7-2, the J call TRBJ2-5; TRBD1 aligns across 9 bases. Germline lookup yields CDR1 SGHTA and CDR2 FQGNSA. The CDR3 runs 13 residues. Trimming removed 10 bases from V and 4 bases from J; junction bases left unmatched: 7.

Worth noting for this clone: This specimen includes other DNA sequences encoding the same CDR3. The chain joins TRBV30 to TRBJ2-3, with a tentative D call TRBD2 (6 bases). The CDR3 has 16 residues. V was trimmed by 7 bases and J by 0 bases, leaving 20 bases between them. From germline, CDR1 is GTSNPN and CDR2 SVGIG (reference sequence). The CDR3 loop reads CAFGVGLAVSTDTQYF. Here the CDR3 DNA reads TGTGCCTTTGGGGTGGGACTGGCAGTTAGCACAGATACGCAGTATTTT.

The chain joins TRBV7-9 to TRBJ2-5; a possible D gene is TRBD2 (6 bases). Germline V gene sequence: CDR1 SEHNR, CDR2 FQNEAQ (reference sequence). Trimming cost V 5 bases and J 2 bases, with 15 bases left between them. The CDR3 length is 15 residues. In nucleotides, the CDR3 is TGTGCCAGCAGCGGTCCGATCGGGGGACAAGAGACCCAGTACTTC. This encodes CASSGPIGGQETQYF. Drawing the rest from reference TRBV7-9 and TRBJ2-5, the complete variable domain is DTGVSQNPRHKITKRGQNVTFRCDPISEHNRLYWYRQTLGQGPEFLTYFQNEAQLEKSRLLSDRFSAERPKGSFSTLEIQRTEQGDSAMYLCASSGPIGGQETQYFGPGTRLLVL.

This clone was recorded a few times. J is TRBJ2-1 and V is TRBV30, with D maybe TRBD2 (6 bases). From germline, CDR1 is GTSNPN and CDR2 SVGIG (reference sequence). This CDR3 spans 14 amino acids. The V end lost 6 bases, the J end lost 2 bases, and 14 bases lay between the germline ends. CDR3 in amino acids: CACLRLGTYNEQFF. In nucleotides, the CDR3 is TGTGCCTGTCTGAGACTAGGGACCTACAATGAGCAGTTCTTC.

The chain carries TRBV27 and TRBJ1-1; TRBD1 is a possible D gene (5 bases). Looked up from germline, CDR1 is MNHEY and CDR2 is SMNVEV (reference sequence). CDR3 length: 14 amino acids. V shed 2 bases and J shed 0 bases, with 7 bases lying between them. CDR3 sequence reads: CASSLDRVNTEAFF. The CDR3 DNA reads TGTGCCAGCAGTTTAGACAGAGTGAACACTGAAGCTTTCTTT.

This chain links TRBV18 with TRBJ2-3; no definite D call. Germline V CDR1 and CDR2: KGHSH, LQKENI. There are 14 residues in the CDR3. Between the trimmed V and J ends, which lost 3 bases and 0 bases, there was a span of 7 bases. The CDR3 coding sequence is TGTGCCAGCTCACCCGGGCCAAGCACAGATACGCAGTATTTT. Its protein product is CASSPGPSTDTQYF.

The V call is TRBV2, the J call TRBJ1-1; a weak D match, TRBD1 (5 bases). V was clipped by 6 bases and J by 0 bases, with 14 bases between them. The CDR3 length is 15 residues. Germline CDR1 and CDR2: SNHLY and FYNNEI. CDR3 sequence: CASRTPDSLNTEAFF. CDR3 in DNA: TGTGCCAGCAGAACTCCCGACAGCTTGAACACTGAAGCTTTCTTT.

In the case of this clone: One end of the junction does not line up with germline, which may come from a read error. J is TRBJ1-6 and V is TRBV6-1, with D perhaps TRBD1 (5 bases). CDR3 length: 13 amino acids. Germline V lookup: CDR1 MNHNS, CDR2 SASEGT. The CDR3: CASSEILGGSSPF. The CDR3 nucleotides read TGTGCCAGCAGTGAGATCCTTGGGGGATCTTCTCCCTTT.

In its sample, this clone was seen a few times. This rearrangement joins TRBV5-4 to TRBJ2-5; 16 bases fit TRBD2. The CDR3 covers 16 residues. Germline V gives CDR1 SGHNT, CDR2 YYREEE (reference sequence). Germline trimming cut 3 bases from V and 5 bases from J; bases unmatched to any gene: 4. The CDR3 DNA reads TGTGCCAGCAGCTGGGGACTAGCGGGGGGGATGGAGACCCAGTACTTC. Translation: CASSWGLAGGMETQYF.

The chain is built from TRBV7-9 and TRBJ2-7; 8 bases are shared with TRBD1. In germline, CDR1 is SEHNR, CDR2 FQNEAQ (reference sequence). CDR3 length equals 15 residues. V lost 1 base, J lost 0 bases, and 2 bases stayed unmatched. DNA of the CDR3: TGTGCCAGCAGCTTAGACGGACAGGGCTCCTACGAGCAGTACTTC. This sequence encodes CASSLDGQGSYEQYF.

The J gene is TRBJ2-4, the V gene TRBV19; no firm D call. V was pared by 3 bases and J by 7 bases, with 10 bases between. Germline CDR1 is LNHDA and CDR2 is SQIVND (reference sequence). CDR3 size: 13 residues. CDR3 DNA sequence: TGTGCCAGTAGTATCTTTGACTTGAACATTCAGTACTTC. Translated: CASSIFDLNIQYF.

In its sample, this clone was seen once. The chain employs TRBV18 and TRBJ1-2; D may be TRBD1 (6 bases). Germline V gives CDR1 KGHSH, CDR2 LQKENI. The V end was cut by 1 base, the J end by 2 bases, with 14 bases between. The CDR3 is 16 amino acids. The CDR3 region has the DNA TGTGCCAGCTCACCACGGGTGGCAGGGGTCAACTATGGCTACACCTTC. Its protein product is CASSPRVAGVNYGYTF.

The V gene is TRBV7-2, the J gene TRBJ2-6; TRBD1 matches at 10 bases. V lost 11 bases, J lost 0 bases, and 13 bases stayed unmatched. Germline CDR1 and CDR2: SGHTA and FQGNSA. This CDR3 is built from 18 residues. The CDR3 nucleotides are TGTGCCTGGGGGGACAGGGGCGCCAAACTCTCTGGGGCCAACGTCCTGACTTTC. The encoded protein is CAWGDRGAKLSGANVLTF. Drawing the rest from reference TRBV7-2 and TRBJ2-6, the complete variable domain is GAGVSQSPSNKVTEKGKDVELRCDPISGHTALYWYRQSLGQGLEFLIYFQGNSAPDKSGLPSDRFSAERTGGSVSTLTIQRTQQEDSAVYLCAWGDRGAKLSGANVLTFGAGSRLTVL.

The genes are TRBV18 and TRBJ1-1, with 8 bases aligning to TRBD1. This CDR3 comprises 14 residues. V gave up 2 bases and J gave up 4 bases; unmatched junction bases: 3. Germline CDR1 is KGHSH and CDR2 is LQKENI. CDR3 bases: TGTGCCAGCTCACCAACAGGGGGTCGCACTGAAGCTTTCTTT. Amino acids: CASSPTGGRTEAFF.

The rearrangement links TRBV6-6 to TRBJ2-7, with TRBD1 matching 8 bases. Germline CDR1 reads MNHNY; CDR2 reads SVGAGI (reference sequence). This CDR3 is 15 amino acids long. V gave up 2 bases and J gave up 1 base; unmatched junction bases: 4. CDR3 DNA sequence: TGTGCCAGCAGTTACGGACAGGGAGGATCCTACGAGCAGTACTTC. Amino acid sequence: CASSYGQGGSYEQYF.

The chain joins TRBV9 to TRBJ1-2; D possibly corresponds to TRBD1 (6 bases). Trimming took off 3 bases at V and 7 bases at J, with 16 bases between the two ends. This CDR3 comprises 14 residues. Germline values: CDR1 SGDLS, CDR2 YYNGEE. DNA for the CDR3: TGTGCCAGCAGCGGACCCATGGCGGGGGCTGGCTACACCTTC. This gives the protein CASSGPMAGAGYTF.

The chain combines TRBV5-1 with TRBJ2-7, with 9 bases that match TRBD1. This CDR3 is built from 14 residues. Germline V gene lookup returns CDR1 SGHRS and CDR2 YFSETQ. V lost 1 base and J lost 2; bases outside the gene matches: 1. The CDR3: CASSLRTGAYEQYF. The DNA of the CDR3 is TGCGCCAGCAGCTTGCGGACAGGGGCCTACGAGCAGTACTTC.